This is a list of T cell receptor beta chains from one sample in a study of blood T cells in healthy people across ages. TCRdb re-called the 5' RACE reads through MiXCR, storing one row per CDR3 protein. The data show more than 650,000 distinct CDR3 sequences, 20% to 30% seen once. A further study also used this sample, focusing on T cells of mothers and their children.

The sequencing sample was made of blood. The receptors stem from a boy between 5 and 17 years old in good health. Each CDR3 is given with its conserved first and last residue. D genes are given only for firm matches. Only part of the rows carry a size: once, few, many, or a class if the clone is expanded.

TRBJ1-2,.,.,TRBV3-1,TGTGCCAGCAGCCTGGCAGCCGTCGGCTACACCTTC,CASSLAAVGYTF
TRBJ2-2,TRBD1,.,TRBV24-1,TGTGCCACCAGTGACCGGACAGGGGTTACCGGGGAGCTGTTTTTT,CATSDRTGVTGELFF
TRBJ2-7,TRBD2,many,TRBV7-6,TGTGCCAGCAGCTTAGCTAGCGGGGGCCCCTACGAGCAGTACTTC,CASSLASGGPYEQYF
TRBJ2-4,.,few,TRBV15,TGTGCCACCAGCAGAGATCAGGGGGGCGATAAAAACATTCAGTACTTC,CATSRDQGGDKNIQYF
TRBJ2-2,.,.,TRBV6-4,TGTGCCAGCAGTGACTCCCGGTTGGGGAACACCGGGGAGCTGTTTTTT,CASSDSRLGNTGELFF
TRBJ2-4,.,.,TRBV12-3/TRBV12-4,TGTGCCAGCACCTTGGGGCAGGCCAAAAACATTCAGTACTTC,CASTLGQAKNIQYF
TRBJ1-2,TRBD1,.,TRBV7-2,TGTGCCAGCAGCTTTAATCCGGGACAGGGTCGATTGGGCTACACCTTC,CASSFNPGQGRLGYTF
TRBJ2-3,TRBD1,.,TRBV10-3,TGTGCCATCAGTGGAGGGGGCGCCAACACAGATACGCAGTATTTT,CAISGGGANTDTQYF
TRBJ2-1,TRBD2,.,TRBV27,TGTGCCAGCAGTATACTAGCGGGGGTGCAAGATGAGCAGTTCTTC,CASSILAGVQDEQFF
TRBJ2-7,.,few,TRBV5-1,TGCGCCAGCAGCCCGGCTGGCTTCTACGAGCAGTACTTC,CASSPAGFYEQYF
TRBJ1-1,.,few,TRBV5-1,TGCGCCAGCAAGCAGGGTAGCACTGAAGCTTTCTTT,CASKQGSTEAFF
TRBJ1-5,.,.,TRBV29-1,TGCAGCGTTGAAGGGGGGCCCGGTCAGCCCCAGCATTTT,CSVEGGPGQPQHF
TRBJ1-6,.,.,TRBV5-1,TGCGCCAGCAGCCTTTCGCGTAATTCACCCCTCCACTTT,CASSLSRNSPLHF
TRBJ2-7,TRBD1,few,TRBV6-5,TGTGCCAGCAGGTCCCTAGGGACAGGGGACTACGAGCAGTACTTC,CASRSLGTGDYEQYF
TRBJ1-3,.,.,TRBV7-2,TGTGCCAGCAGCTTAGAGGGGGGCTCTGGAAACACCATATATTTT,CASSLEGGSGNTIYF
TRBJ2-3,.,.,TRBV5-1,TGCGCCAGCAGGCTCGGCGGGGAAGTCCCAGCCCTCACTAGCACAGATACGCAGTATTTT,CASRLGGEVPALTSTDTQYF
TRBJ1-5,.,few,TRBV18,TGTGCCAGCTCACCACAGGGGAGCTATAGCAATCAGCCCCAGCATTTT,CASSPQGSYSNQPQHF
TRBJ1-2,.,.,TRBV5-1,TGCGCCAGCAGCCCGGGACCCCTCTATGGCTACACCTTC,CASSPGPLYGYTF
TRBJ2-7,.,few,TRBV7-2,TGTGCCAGCAGCTTAGTTTTGGCTAGCCACAGCTACGAGCAGTACTTC,CASSLVLASHSYEQYF
TRBJ2-3,TRBD2,few,TRBV5-6,TGTGCCAGCAGCCCGCCTTCTAGCGGGGGCACAGATACGCAGTATTTT,CASSPPSSGGTDTQYF
TRBJ2-7,TRBD1,few,TRBV12-3/TRBV12-4,TGTGCCAGCAGTTCAAGCGGACAGGGGGCCGGCCCCTCCTACGGGCAGTACTTC,CASSSSGQGAGPSYGQYF
TRBJ2-1,TRBD2,few,TRBV29-1,TGCAGCGAAAATAGCGGGGGGTACAATGAGCAGTCCTTC,CSENSGGYNEQSF
TRBJ1-1,TRBD1,few,TRBV2,TGTGCCAGCAGCGAACAGGGGTGGGTCACTGAAGCTTTCTTT,CASSEQGWVTEAFF
TRBJ1-1,TRBD1,.,TRBV7-9,TGTGCCAGCAGCTCGTCTGACAGGGGCGACACTGAAGCTTTCTTT,CASSSSDRGDTEAFF
TRBJ2-7,.,.,TRBV6-6,TGTGCCAGCAGTCCTACCCGAGGGTCCTACGAGCAGTACTTC,CASSPTRGSYEQYF
TRBJ1-5,.,.,TRBV6-1,TGTGCCAGCAGTGAATTGTCTGATAGCAATCAGCCCCAGCATTTT,CASSELSDSNQPQHF
TRBJ1-2,TRBD1,.,TRBV6-4,TGTGCCAGCAGTGACCCCACGTCGACAGGGGTCTACACCTTC,CASSDPTSTGVYTF
TRBJ2-2,.,.,TRBV10-1,TGCGCCAGCAGTGAGGCCCGACAGGACACGGGAGGGGAGCTGTTTTTT,CASSEARQDTGGELFF
TRBJ2-7,.,few,TRBV20-1,TGCAGTGCTAGAGGGGGGCCCTCGTCCTACGAGCAGTACTTC,CSARGGPSSYEQYF
TRBJ2-1,.,.,TRBV5-1,TGCGCCAGCAGCTTGTTTGGGGGGCCGGGTGGGAATGAGCAGTTCTTC,CASSLFGGPGGNEQFF
TRBJ2-7,.,.,TRBV20-1,TGCAGTGCTAGCCGGCAGGCGCTCTACGTGCAGTACTTC,CSASRQALYVQYF
TRBJ2-7,TRBD2,.,TRBV20-1,TGCAGCGGAGCGGGGGGATCCTACGAGCAGTACTTC,CSGAGGSYEQYF
TRBJ2-6,.,.,TRBV5-1,TGCGCCAGCAGCTTGGCCGTCCCCCTGGGGGGGGCCAACGTCCTGACTTTC,CASSLAVPLGGANVLTF
TRBJ2-5,TRBD2,.,TRBV7-7,TGTGCCAGCAGCTTAACTAGCGGGGGATCTGTTGGGACCCAGTACTTC,CASSLTSGGSVGTQYF
TRBJ2-7,.,many,TRBV5-1,TGCGCCAGCACCTGGGGGGACCTTACCTACGAGCAGTACTTC,CASTWGDLTYEQYF
TRBJ2-7,TRBD2,.,TRBV10-3,TGTGCCATCAGTGGGGAGGGGTCCAGTTCCTACGAGCAGTACTTC,CAISGEGSSSYEQYF
TRBJ2-5,TRBD1,.,TRBV4-1,TGCGCCAGCAGCCGGATTCCGGGACAGGGGTACCAAGAGACCCAGTACTTC,CASSRIPGQGYQETQYF
TRBJ2-7,.,.,TRBV6-5,TGTGCCAGCAGTTACTCTAGGGGAAGGGACGAGCAGTACTTC,CASSYSRGRDEQYF
TRBJ2-5,TRBD2,.,TRBV3-1,TGTGCCAGCAGCCAAGATGGACTAGCGGGGGGGTTTCGGTCCTTC,CASSQDGLAGGFRSF
TRBJ2-3,.,.,TRBV4-1,TGCGCCAGCAGCCAAGAAACGCAGGGCACAGATACGCAGTATTTT,CASSQETQGTDTQYF
TRBJ2-3,.,.,TRBV10-3,TGTGCCATCAGCCCCCTTGAGGAAGCTTCCACAGATACGCAGTATTTT,CAISPLEEASTDTQYF
TRBJ2-4,.,few,TRBV15,TGTGCCACCAGCGCCCGGCAGGGGTCTAAAAACATTCAGTACTTC,CATSARQGSKNIQYF
TRBJ1-6,.,few,TRBV5-1,TGCGCCAGCAGCTTGGCAGGGGAGGGTTCACCCCTCCACTTT,CASSLAGEGSPLHF
TRBJ2-1,.,few,TRBV7-2,TGTGCCAGCAGCTTCAAGGTGAGCTCCTACAATGAGCAGTTCTTC,CASSFKVSSYNEQFF
TRBJ2-1,.,.,TRBV9,TGTGCCAGCAGCGCCCTTTGGGGCGGGGCGGGGAATGAGCAGTTCTTC,CASSALWGGAGNEQFF
TRBJ1-5,.,.,TRBV27,TGTGCCAGTTCAGTGCAGGGCAATCAGCCCCAGCATTTT,CASSVQGNQPQHF